What follows are 29 T cell receptor beta chains derived from one specimen sequenced in a study of cytomegalovirus exposure and HLA in healthy donors. Primers for the PCR totalled 60 Vbeta and 13 Jbeta. The data were produced by immunoSEQ multiplex PCR, yet TCRdb's version contains in-frame clones alone and is incomplete. The table shows about 200,000 clones, with roughly four fifths occurring only once. Sequenced sample: PBMCs. These receptors all stem from a boy between 2 and 10 years old in good health and CMV-seronegative.

This rearrangement joins TRBV5-1 to TRBJ2-7; D perhaps matches TRBD2 (7 bases). CDR3 length: 18 amino acids. Trimming removed 0 bases at V and 2 bases at J, with 21 bases between. Germline V lookup: CDR1 SGHRS, CDR2 YFSETQ. The CDR3 nucleotides are TGCGCCAGCAGCTTGGCCTCGGGGGGCAGGGGTCCTCCCTACGAGCAGTACTTC. Translated: CASSLASGGRGPPYEQYF.

The chain links TRBV4-1 to TRBJ2-5; possible D gene TRBD2, 6 bases. The CDR3 runs 17 residues. Trimming cost V 0 bases and J 4 bases, with 18 bases left between them. Germline V gives CDR1 MGHRA, CDR2 YSYEKL. CDR3 protein: CASSQDQRRGWGETQYF. Written as DNA, the CDR3 is TGCGCCAGCAGCCAAGATCAAAGGAGGGGATGGGGAGAGACCCAGTACTTC.

This clone was found a few times. This rearrangement joins TRBV4-3 to TRBJ2-3, with 13 bases aligning to TRBD2. The V gene's germline CDR1 is LGHNA and CDR2 YSLEER. V shed 4 bases, J shed 4 bases, and the junction held 5 bases outside the gene matches. This CDR3 comprises 16 residues. The CDR3 coding sequence is TGCGCCAGCAGCCCAGGTACTAGCGGGGGGGCAGATACGCAGTATTTT. This encodes CASSPGTSGGADTQYF.

The chain is built from TRBV4-2 and TRBJ2-3, with D possibly TRBD2 on 7 matching bases. Per germline, CDR1 LGHNA and CDR2 YNFKEQ. V shed 1 base and J shed 0 bases, with 14 bases lying between them. CDR3 length equals 17 residues. CDR3 nucleotides: TGTGCCAGCAGCCAAGTAAGGGGGGGGTACAGCACAGATACGCAGTATTTT. Its protein is CASSQVRGGYSTDTQYF.

This clone showed up just a few times. This chain uses TRBV6-5 with TRBJ1-2; weak D call: TRBD1 (5 bases). The germline CDR1 and CDR2 sequences are MNHEY and SVGAGI. CDR3 length equals 13 residues. V dropped 8 bases and J dropped 5 bases, with 15 bases sitting between them. The CDR3 DNA is TGTGCCAGCGGAGGGGTGGGGTTTTATGGCTACACCTTC. Translating gives CASGGVGFYGYTF.

The rearrangement links TRBV11-2 to TRBJ2-3; 12 positions match TRBD2. From germline, CDR1 is SGHAT and CDR2 FQNNGV. Trimming removed 1 base from V and 4 bases from J; junction bases left unmatched: 6. The CDR3 runs to 17 residues. The CDR3 DNA follows: TGTGCCAGCAGCTTAGGAGCACTAGCGGGGGGTCCAGATACGCAGTATTTT. It yields the protein CASSLGALAGGPDTQYF.

The rearrangement uses TRBV4-2 and TRBJ2-1; maybe TRBD2 (6 bases). The germline V gene has CDR1 LGHNA and CDR2 YNFKEQ. The V and J ends lost 4 bases and 1 base respectively, with 20 bases between them. This CDR3 region has 18 residues. As DNA, the CDR3 is TGTGCCAGCAGCCCATACCTCAACGTGGGGGGTTCCTACAATGAGCAGTTCTTC. Its translation: CASSPYLNVGGSYNEQFF.

The chain has TRBV5-1 and TRBJ2-7; 9 nucleotides agree with TRBD1. The CDR3 has 16 residues. V shed 4 bases and J 4 bases; nucleotides not matched to a gene: 12. Per germline, CDR1 SGHRS and CDR2 YFSETQ. In DNA form, the CDR3 reads TGCGCCAGCAGCGCAGCACAGGGGGCGCTTAAGTACGAGCAGTACTTC. It specifies CASSAAQGALKYEQYF.

V gene TRBV4-1 combines with J gene TRBJ1-1; D gene ambiguous. Between the trimmed V and J ends, which lost 1 base and 5 bases, there was a span of 14 bases. Per germline, CDR1 MGHRA and CDR2 YSYEKL. The CDR3 loop spans 15 amino acids. CDR3 sequence reads: CASSQGRTLETEAFF. The CDR3 DNA reads TGCGCCAGCAGCCAAGGAAGAACCCTAGAGACTGAAGCTTTCTTT.

The chain recombines TRBV11-2 with TRBJ2-3; tentative D call: TRBD2 (7 bases). The germline V gene encodes CDR1 SGHAT and CDR2 FQNNGV. The CDR3 length is 15 residues. Deletions cut 5 bases from V and 1 base from J, with 13 bases between. In nucleotides, the CDR3 is TGTGCCAGCAGCCTCCGAGGGGGGGGCACAGATACGCAGTATTTT. Its protein is CASSLRGGGTDTQYF.

The chain joins TRBV27 to TRBJ2-7, with 9 bases that match TRBD1. Germline CDR1 reads MNHEY; CDR2 reads SMNVEV (reference sequence). V lost 4 bases and J lost 3; bases outside the gene matches: 10. CDR3 length: 16 residues. For the CDR3, the DNA is TGTGCCAGCAGTTCAACAGGGGGCGCGTTGCTCTACGAGCAGTACTTC. This codes for CASSSTGGALLYEQYF.

On this clone: The junction departs from the called germline gene at one end, perhaps through a read error. The J gene is TRBJ2-1, the V gene TRBV19; tentative D call: TRBD2 (6 bases). Germline-derived CDR1 and CDR2 are LNHDA and SQIVND (reference sequence). The CDR3 loop spans 15 amino acids. The CDR3 loop is CASSLERVTYNEQFF. The DNA of the CDR3 is TGTGCCAGTAGTTTAGAGCGGGTGACCTACAATGAGCAGTTCTTC.

Here the CDR3 reads CATSSATERGWIDTQYF. DNA of the CDR3: TGTGCCACCAGCAGCGCCACAGAGCGGGGATGGATAGATACGCAGTATTTT. This chain uses TRBV15 with TRBJ2-3; 7 nucleotides align to TRBD2. Trimming at V came to 3 bases and at J to 5 bases, leaving 14 bases not matched to a gene. Germline CDR1 reads LNHNV; CDR2 reads YYDKDF (reference sequence). CDR3 length: 17 amino acids.

This chain uses TRBV6-6 with TRBJ1-2; D is ambiguous. The germline V and J ends were trimmed by 7 bases and 8 bases, with 23 bases remaining between them. CDR1 is MNHNY, CDR2 SVGAGI, per germline (reference sequence). This CDR3 has 15 residues. CDR3 sequence (DNA): TGTGCCAGCACCACGGGGAGGGCCCCTACTGGCGGCTACACCTTC. It translates to CASTTGRAPTGGYTF.

V is TRBV5-1 and J is TRBJ1-2; 7 positions agree with TRBD1. The CDR3 covers 14 residues. Trimming at V came to 4 bases and at J to 3 bases, leaving 6 bases not matched to a gene. Germline CDR1 is SGHRS and CDR2 is YFSETQ. CDR3 coding DNA: TGCGCCAGCAGCGAGGGGGCAGGTGACTATGGCTACACCTTC. It is translated as CASSEGAGDYGYTF.

This clone was recorded once. The rearrangement links TRBV6-6 to TRBJ1-3; no firm D call. Germline lookup yields CDR1 MNHNY and CDR2 SVGAGI (reference sequence). The CDR3 consists of 15 residues. V was pared by 7 bases and J by 0 bases, with 13 bases between. The CDR3 DNA follows: TGTGCCAGCACCCGATTCCCAGGCTCTGGAAACACCATATATTTT. Its protein product is CASTRFPGSGNTIYF.

The chain uses TRBV15 and TRBJ2-2; TRBD2 agrees at 10 bases. The CDR3 runs 15 residues. Germline CDR1 and CDR2: LNHNV and YYDKDF (reference sequence). V lost 5 bases, J lost 3 bases, and 3 bases stayed unmatched. CDR3 sequence reads: CATSGGLAYTGELFF. CDR3 bases: TGTGCCACCAGCGGGGGACTAGCGTACACCGGGGAGCTGTTTTTT.

V usage is TRBV7-2 and J usage is TRBJ1-4; 8 bases line up with TRBD1. Looked up from germline, CDR1 is SGHTA and CDR2 is FQGNSA. V shed 4 bases and J 8 bases; nucleotides not matched to a gene: 6. CDR3 length: 14 amino acids. Here the CDR3 reads CASSSRGHGEKLFF. The CDR3 DNA is TGTGCCAGCAGCTCCAGGGGGCACGGGGAAAAACTGTTTTTT.

The rearrangement links TRBV7-4 to TRBJ2-6; D is perhaps TRBD1 (6 bases). The CDR3 extends over 16 amino acids. Germline lookup yields CDR1 SGHVT and CDR2 SQSDAQ. Trimming took off 5 bases at V and 0 bases at J, with 11 bases between the two ends. CDR3 in DNA: TGTGCCAGCAGCGCAGGGGTCGGCTCTGGGGCCAACGTCCTGACTTTC. This gives the protein CASSAGVGSGANVLTF.

The chain joins TRBV9 to TRBJ2-7, with 10 bases lining up with TRBD1. After removal of 3 bases from V and 4 bases from J, the junction contained 4 bases not matched to a gene. Germline CDR1 reads SGDLS; CDR2 reads YYNGEE. There are 14 residues in the CDR3. The DNA of the CDR3 is TGTGCCAGCAGCGGGGGACAGGGGCTGTACGAGCAGTACTTC. This gives the protein CASSGGQGLYEQYF.

The table lists this clone with a count of one. The chain has TRBV7-2 and TRBJ1-2; TRBD1 might be the D (5 bases). V shed 3 bases and J shed 0 bases, with 8 bases lying between them. This CDR3 region has 14 residues. The germline CDR1 and CDR2 sequences are SGHTA and FQGNSA. In DNA, the CDR3 is TGTGCCAGCAGCTTGGGGCAGGCTAACTATGGCTACACCTTC. Protein sequence: CASSLGQANYGYTF.

J is TRBJ2-7 and V is TRBV2, with D possibly matching TRBD2 (7 bases). V was cut by 4 bases and J by 2 bases, with 12 bases left in between. From germline, CDR1 is SNHLY and CDR2 FYNNEI. The CDR3 length is 14 residues. The DNA for the CDR3 is TGTGCCAGCAGTGTTGCGGGGGCCACCTACGAGCAGTACTTC. It codes for CASSVAGATYEQYF. Filled out from reference TRBV2 and TRBJ2-7, the complete variable domain reads EPEVTQTPSHQVTQMGQEVILRCVPISNHLYFYWYRQILGQKVEFLVSFYNNEISEKSEIFDDQFSVERPDGSNFTLKIRSTKLEDSAMYFCASSVAGATYEQYFGPGTRLTVT.

V gene TRBV19 combines with J gene TRBJ1-1, with 9 bases matching TRBD1. The CDR3 totals 15 residues. The J segment lost 0 bases and the V segment lost 6 bases, leaving 5 bases of the junction unmatched. Germline V gene data show CDR1 as LNHDA and CDR2 as SQIVND (reference sequence). The CDR3 spells CASSGRDRVNTEAFF. In DNA form, the CDR3 reads TGTGCCAGTAGCGGCCGGGACAGGGTGAACACTGAAGCTTTCTTT. The whole variable domain, filled in from reference TRBV19 and TRBJ1-1, reads DGGITQSPKYLFRKEGQNVTLSCEQNLNHDAMYWYRQDPGQGLRLIYYSQIVNDFQKGDIAEGYSVSREKKESFPLTVTSAQKNPTAFYLCASSGRDRVNTEAFFGQGTRLTVV.

V usage is TRBV7-3 and J usage is TRBJ2-7; TRBD1 matches 9 bases. The CDR3 runs to 15 residues. V lost 2 bases to trimming and J lost 1 base; unmatched junction nucleotides: 3. Germline CDR1 and CDR2: SGHTA and FQGTGA. The CDR3: CASSLVGTGSYEQYF. The CDR3 DNA is TGTGCCAGCAGCTTAGTTGGGACAGGGTCCTACGAGCAGTACTTC.

This chain uses TRBV7-9 with TRBJ2-1, with 9 bases fitting TRBD1. The CDR3 is 17 residues long. The germline gives CDR1 SEHNR, CDR2 FQNEAQ (reference sequence). Germline trimming cut 5 bases from V and 7 bases from J; bases unmatched to any gene: 15. The CDR3 protein is CASSGYRGRMGLNEQFF. The CDR3 nucleotides read TGTGCCAGCAGCGGATACAGGGGGCGCATGGGCTTAAATGAGCAGTTCTTC.

The J gene is TRBJ1-1, the V gene TRBV19; TRBD1 matches at 9 bases. Germline V CDR1 and CDR2: LNHDA, SQIVND (reference sequence). CDR3 length: 14 amino acids. The junction had 11 bases not matched to a gene; V was cut back by 7 bases and J by 8 bases. The CDR3 spells CASTPGQGRGEAFF. The DNA for the CDR3 is TGTGCCAGTACTCCGGGACAGGGAAGGGGAGAAGCTTTCTTT.

V is TRBV4-3 and J is TRBJ1-5; D might be TRBD1 (5 bases). Germline V lookup: CDR1 LGHNA, CDR2 YSLEER. V was clipped by 1 base and J by 9 bases, with 16 bases between them. The CDR3 has 15 residues. CDR3 coding DNA: TGCGCCAGCAGCCAAGTGCTGGGGGAGGTGAGGCCCCAGCATTTT. Translation gives CASSQVLGEVRPQHF.

The chain employs TRBV10-3 and TRBJ2-7, with 8 bases aligning to TRBD2. The CDR3 covers 14 residues. Germline V CDR1 and CDR2: ENHRY, SYGVKD. J lost 7 bases, V lost 6 bases, and 11 bases had no gene match. CDR3 amino acids: CAIRGSGMGREQYF. CDR3 bases: TGTGCCATCAGGGGTAGCGGGATGGGGAGGGAGCAGTACTTC.

V is TRBV5-1 and J is TRBJ1-2, with D perhaps TRBD1 (6 bases). Trimming pared 1 base from V and 7 bases from J, leaving 17 bases between. The CDR3 loop spans 15 amino acids. The germline CDR1 and CDR2 sequences are SGHRS and YFSETQ. The CDR3 here is CASSLSQGITSGYTF. The CDR3 coding sequence is TGCGCCAGCAGCTTGTCGCAGGGGATTACGTCTGGCTACACCTTC.